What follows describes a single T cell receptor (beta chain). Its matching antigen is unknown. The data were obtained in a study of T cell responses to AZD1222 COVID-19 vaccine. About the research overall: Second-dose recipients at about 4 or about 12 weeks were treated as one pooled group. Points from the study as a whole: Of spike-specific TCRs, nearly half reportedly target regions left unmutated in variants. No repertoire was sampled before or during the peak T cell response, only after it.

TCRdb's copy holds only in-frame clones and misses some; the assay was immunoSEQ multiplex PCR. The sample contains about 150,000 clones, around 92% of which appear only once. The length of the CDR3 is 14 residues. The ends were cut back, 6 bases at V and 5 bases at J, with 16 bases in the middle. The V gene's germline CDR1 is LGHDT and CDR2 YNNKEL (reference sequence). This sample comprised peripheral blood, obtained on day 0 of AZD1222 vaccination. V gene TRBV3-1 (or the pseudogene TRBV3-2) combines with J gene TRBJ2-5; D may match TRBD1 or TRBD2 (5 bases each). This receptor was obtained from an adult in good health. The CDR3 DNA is TGTGCCAGCAGTCATGGGACGTCTGGGGAGACCCAGTACTTC. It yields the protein CASSHGTSGETQYF.